The T cell receptor beta chain described here comes from a study of blood T cell repertoires in COVID-19. The V segment lost 1 base and the J segment 2 bases; nucleotides outside the gene matches: 20. This CDR3 comprises 20 residues. CDR1 MGHRA and CDR2 YSYEKL come from the germline V gene. Method: immunoSEQ multiplex PCR; TCRdb's copy keeps in-frame clones and lacks some. The sample includes a few hundred thousand clones, approximately 90% of them seen just once. This chain joins TRBV4-1 and TRBJ2-7, with 7 bases that match TRBD1. The sample was peripheral blood. The TCR originated in a young man with COVID-19, enrolled during active disease. CDR3 loop: CASSQGVLDFGTVTTYEQYF. The CDR3 DNA reads TGCGCCAGCAGCCAAGGGGTCTTGGATTTCGGGACAGTGACTACCTACGAGCAGTACTTC.